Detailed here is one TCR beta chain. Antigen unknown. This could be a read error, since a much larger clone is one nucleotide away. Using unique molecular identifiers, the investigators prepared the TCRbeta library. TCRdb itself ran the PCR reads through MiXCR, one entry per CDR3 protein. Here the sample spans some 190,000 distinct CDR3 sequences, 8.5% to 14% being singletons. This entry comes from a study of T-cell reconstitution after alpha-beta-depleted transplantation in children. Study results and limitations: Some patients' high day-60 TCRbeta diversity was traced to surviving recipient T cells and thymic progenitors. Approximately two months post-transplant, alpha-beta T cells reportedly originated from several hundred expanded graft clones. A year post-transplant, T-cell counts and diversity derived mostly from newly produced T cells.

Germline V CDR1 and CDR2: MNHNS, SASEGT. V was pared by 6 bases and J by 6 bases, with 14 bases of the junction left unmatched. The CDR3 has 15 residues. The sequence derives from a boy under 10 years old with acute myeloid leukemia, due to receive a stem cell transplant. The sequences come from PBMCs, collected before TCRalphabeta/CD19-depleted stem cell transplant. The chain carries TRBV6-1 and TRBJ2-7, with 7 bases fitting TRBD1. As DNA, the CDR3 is TGTGCCAGCAGGACAGGGACATTTCGAGCCTGCGAGCAGTACTTC. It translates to CASRTGTFRACEQYF.